This TCR beta chain comes out of a study of beta chain features in type 1 diabetes. Study in general: All of the samples together had around 110,000,000 sorted cells examined.

Study results and limitations: The naive, central memory and Treg TCRB repertoires looked more alike in patients than they did in healthy donors. Significant though moderate, a shortening of TCRB CDR3s appeared in all four CD4+ subsets of Type 1 diabetes patients.

The CDR3 totals 16 residues. CDR1 is SGDLS and CDR2 is YYNGEE in the germline V gene. V was cut by 0 bases and J by 2 bases, with 13 bases left in between. This clone was picked up a small number of times. Its matching antigen is unknown. All of the isolated RNA was reverse transcribed, so expressed TCRB transcripts were sequenced. Each sample of naive, central memory or regulatory T cells had, on average, around 3.5 million reads. Generated by immunoSEQ multiplex PCR, the TCRdb table keeps only in-frame clones and is missing some. The repertoire has 300,000 to 350,000 clones, roughly 13% of them found once; the top ten carry over 0.014%.

The chain employs TRBV9 and TRBJ2-3; D perhaps matches TRBD1 (5 bases). The sample taken for sequencing was naive CD4+ T cells from blood. The TCR comes from a woman aged 18-35 years with type 1 diabetes. The CDR3 here is CASSVDWQGFTDTQYF. CDR3 sequence (DNA): TGTGCCAGCAGCGTAGATTGGCAGGGATTCACAGATACGCAGTATTTT.